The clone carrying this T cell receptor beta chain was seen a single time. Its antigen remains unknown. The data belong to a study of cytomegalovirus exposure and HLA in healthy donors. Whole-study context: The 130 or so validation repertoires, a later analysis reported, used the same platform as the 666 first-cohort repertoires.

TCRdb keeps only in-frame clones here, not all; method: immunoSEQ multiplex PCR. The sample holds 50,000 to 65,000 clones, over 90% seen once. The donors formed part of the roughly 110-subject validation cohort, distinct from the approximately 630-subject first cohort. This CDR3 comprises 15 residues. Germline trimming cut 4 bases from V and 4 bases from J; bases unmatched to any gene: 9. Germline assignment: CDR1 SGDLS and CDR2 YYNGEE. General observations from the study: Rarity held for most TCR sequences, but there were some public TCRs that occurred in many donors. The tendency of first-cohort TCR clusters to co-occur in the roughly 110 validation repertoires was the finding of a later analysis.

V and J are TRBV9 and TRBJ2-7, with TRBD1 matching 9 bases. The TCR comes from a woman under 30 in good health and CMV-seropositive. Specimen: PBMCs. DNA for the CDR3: TGTGCCAGCAGCCCTGAGGACAGGGGAGGGTACGAGCAGTACTTC. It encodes CASSPEDRGGYEQYF. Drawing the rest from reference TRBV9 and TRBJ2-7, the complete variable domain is DSGVTQTPKHLITATGQRVTLRCSPRSGDLSVYWYQQSLDQGLQFLIQYYNGEERAKGNILERFSAQQFPDLHSELNLSSLELGDSALYFCASSPEDRGGYEQYFGPGTRLTVT.